What follows are 9 T cell receptor beta chains derived from one specimen sequenced in a study of OX40 agonist ivuxolimab in advanced cancers. Data came from immunoSEQ multiplex PCR; TCRdb stores just in-frame clones and leaves some out. The data show around 47,000 clones, about nine tenths seen once. The input for sequencing was CD4+ or CD8+ T cells sorted from blood, taken in a trial of the OX40 agonist ivuxolimab. The receptor source for this set is an adult with an advanced solid tumor such as melanoma, head and neck, liver or kidney cancer.

The CDR3: CASSWDSTYEQYF. The CDR3 DNA is TGTGCCAGCAGCTGGGACAGTACCTACGAGCAGTACTTC. This sequence joins TRBV5-4 and TRBJ2-7; 7 bases are shared with TRBD1. Per the germline V gene, CDR1 is SGHNT and CDR2 is YYREEE (reference sequence). The CDR3 runs to 13 residues. V gave up 3 bases and J gave up 2 bases; unmatched junction bases: 2.

The chain joins TRBV7-8 to TRBJ2-1, with TRBD1 matching over 10 bases. The germline V gene has CDR1 SGHVS and CDR2 FQNEAQ. The trim removed 4 bases at V and 4 bases at J, leaving 7 bases unmatched. This CDR3 is built from 16 residues. The DNA for the CDR3 is TGTGCCAGCAGCTCCGAAGGGACAGGGGCGTACAATGAGCAGTTCTTC. Amino acids: CASSSEGTGAYNEQFF.

This sequence joins TRBV6-4 and TRBJ2-2, with TRBD2 identical over 8 bases. Germline V lookup: CDR1 MRHNA, CDR2 SNTAGT. V trimming: 3 bases; J trimming: 3 bases; junction bases outside the gene matches: 0. The CDR3 spans 14 residues. The chain's CDR3 is CASSDSGDTGELFF. CDR3 DNA: TGTGCCAGCAGTGATAGCGGGGACACCGGGGAGCTGTTTTTT.

Turning to this clone: The same CDR3 is also encoded by other DNA sequences in this sample. V is TRBV30 and J is TRBJ1-5; D may be TRBD1 (5 bases). The V end was cut by 3 bases, the J end by 0 bases, with 6 bases between. There are 13 residues in the CDR3. The germline V gene encodes CDR1 GTSNPN and CDR2 SVGIG (reference sequence). For the CDR3, the DNA is TGTGCCTGGAGCAGGGATAGCAATCAGCCCCAGCATTTT. It encodes CAWSRDSNQPQHF.

This chain joins TRBV7-2 and TRBJ1-1; D is perhaps TRBD1 (6 bases). CDR1 is SGHTA and CDR2 is FQGNSA in the germline V gene. The CDR3 contains 13 residues. Trimming left V 6 bases short and J 1 base short, with 9 bases between. The CDR3 nucleotides read TGTGCCAGCAGGTCGGACAGGAACACTGAAGCTTTCTTT. Its protein product is CASRSDRNTEAFF.

The V call is TRBV9, the J call TRBJ1-1; TRBD1 agrees at 9 bases. V dropped 3 bases and J dropped 3; count of bases not matched to a gene: 6. The CDR3 contains 15 residues. Germline CDR1 is SGDLS and CDR2 is YYNGEE. The DNA for the CDR3 is TGTGCCAGCAGCGAGTGGGACAGGGAGGACACTGAAGCTTTCTTT. Translation: CASSEWDREDTEAFF.

V is TRBV5-1 and J is TRBJ1-1; the D gene is possibly TRBD1 (6 bases). Looked up from germline, CDR1 is SGHRS and CDR2 is YFSETQ. Trimming shortened V by 3 bases and J by 12 bases, and 21 bases separated the two germline ends. The CDR3 totals 14 residues. The CDR3 loop reads CASSYEGGGPSPFF. The CDR3 DNA sequence: TGCGCCAGCAGCTATGAGGGGGGCGGTCCAAGTCCTTTCTTT.

The chain joins TRBV4-3 to TRBJ1-2, with unresolved D. The V gene lost 1 base and the J gene lost 0 bases, with 6 bases spanning the gap. The germline V gene has CDR1 LGHNA and CDR2 YSLEER. This CDR3 has 14 residues. The CDR3 bases are TGCGCCAGCAGCCAAGGCGGGTCTAACTATGGCTACACCTTC. Residues: CASSQGGSNYGYTF.

This chain joins TRBV10-3 and TRBJ1-1; weak D call: TRBD1 (5 bases). V lost 5 bases, J lost 1 base, and 11 bases lay in between. The CDR3 sequence is 14 residues long. The germline gives CDR1 ENHRY, CDR2 SYGVKD. The CDR3 coding sequence is TGTGCCATCAGTCCAGGGAGACGGAACACTGAAGCTTTCTTT. This encodes CAISPGRRNTEAFF.